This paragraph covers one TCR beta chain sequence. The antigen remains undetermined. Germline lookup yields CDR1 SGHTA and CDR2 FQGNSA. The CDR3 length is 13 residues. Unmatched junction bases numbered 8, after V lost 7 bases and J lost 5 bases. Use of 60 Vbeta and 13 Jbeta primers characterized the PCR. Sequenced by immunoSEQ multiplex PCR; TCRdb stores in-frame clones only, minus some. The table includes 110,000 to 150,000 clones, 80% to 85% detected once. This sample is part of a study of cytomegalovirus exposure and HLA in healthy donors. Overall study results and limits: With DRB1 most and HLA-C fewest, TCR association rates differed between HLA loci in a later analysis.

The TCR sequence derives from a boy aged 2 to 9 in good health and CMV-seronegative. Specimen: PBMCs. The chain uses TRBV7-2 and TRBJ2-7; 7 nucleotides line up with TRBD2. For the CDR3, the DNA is TGTGCCAGCAACGCCGGGGGGAATCACGAGCAGTACTTC. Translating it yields CASNAGGNHEQYF.